Listed below are T cell receptor beta chains from one sample, sequenced in a study of cytomegalovirus exposure and HLA in healthy donors. Data came from immunoSEQ multiplex PCR; TCRdb stores just in-frame clones and leaves some out. The sample records almost 80,000 clones, roughly 69% being singletons. Material: PBMCs. These TCRs come from a woman in her 50s in good health and CMV-seropositive. CDR3s include the opening cysteine and the closing phenylalanine or tryptophan. D genes are given only for firm matches. A clone size is listed for some rows: how often the clone was seen (once, few, many), or a class if it is expanded.

v_call	clone_size	d_call	j_call	cdr3_nt	cdr3_aa
TRBV29-1	once	NA	TRBJ1-2	TGCAGCGTTGAGGGCAGACGTGGTGGCTACACCTTC	CSVEGRRGGYTF
TRBV7-2	NA	TRBD2	TRBJ2-3	TGTGCCAGCAGCTTACGAGCGGGGGCCCGCACAGATACGCAGTATTTT	CASSLRAGARTDTQYF
TRBV7-2	few	NA	TRBJ1-4	TGTGCCAGCACTCGGGGGGGTCGAGAAAAACTGTTTTTT	CASTRGGREKLFF
TRBV7-8	medium-sized	NA	TRBJ2-1	TGTGCCAGCAGCTTTGACGCGGACAATGAGCAGTTCTTC	CASSFDADNEQFF
TRBV9	NA	TRBD1	TRBJ1-2	TGTGCCAGCAGCGTAGCTACAGGGGCCGTCTATGGCTACACCTTC	CASSVATGAVYGYTF
TRBV28	NA	NA	TRBJ1-1	TGTGCCAGCAAGGTTGGTACGGGAAACACTGAAGCTTTCTTT	CASKVGTGNTEAFF
TRBV7-8	few	TRBD2	TRBJ2-3	TGTGCCAGCAGCTTAGAGGTGGTAGCGGGGGGTCATAGCACAGATACGCAGTATTTT	CASSLEVVAGGHSTDTQYF
TRBV9	NA	NA	TRBJ2-6	TGTGCCAGCAGCATTACGAGTCATCCGTCCTCGGGGGCCAACGTCCTGACTTTC	CASSITSHPSSGANVLTF
TRBV5-1	few	TRBD2	TRBJ2-3	TGCGCCAGCAGCCCGTCAGGACTAGCGGGTACAGATACGCAGTATTTT	CASSPSGLAGTDTQYF
TRBV5-4	NA	NA	TRBJ2-1	TGTGCCAGCAGCTCGGGACAAGAGCCACTGCTTGCGTTCTTC	CASSSGQEPLLAFF
TRBV27	NA	NA	TRBJ2-1	TGTGCCAGCAGCCTTTCTTCCTACAATGAGCAGTTCTTC	CASSLSSYNEQFF
TRBV5-5	NA	NA	TRBJ2-7	TGTGCCAGCAGCTTAATTGATATAGGACAGACCTACGAGCAGTACTTC	CASSLIDIGQTYEQYF
TRBV10-3	NA	NA	TRBJ1-1	TGTGCCATCGGCGGAGGGAACACTGAAGCTTTCTTT	CAIGGGNTEAFF
TRBV27	NA	TRBD1	TRBJ2-7	TGTGCCAGCAGTAAGACAGGGCCCGGTTACGAGCAGTACTTC	CASSKTGPGYEQYF
TRBV2	few	TRBD1	TRBJ2-2	TGTGCCAGCAGTGAAGAAGAACAGGGGGCCGGGGAGCTGTTTTTT	CASSEEEQGAGELFF
TRBV28	NA	NA	TRBJ1-5	TGTGCCAGCAGTTCTTCCCTCCAGGGTAGCAGCAATCAGCCCCAGCATTTT	CASSSSLQGSSNQPQHF
TRBV6-1	NA	NA	TRBJ1-6	TGTGCCAGCCGAGGGAGTAATTCACCCCTCCACTTT	CASRGSNSPLHF
TRBV11-2	NA	NA	TRBJ2-7	TGTGCCAGCAGCTTCGGGGGACCCAACTACGAGCAGTACTTC	CASSFGGPNYEQYF
TRBV2	NA	NA	TRBJ1-1	TGTGCCAGCAGCTCCCTGACAGGAGAAGCTTTCTTT	CASSSLTGEAFF
TRBV7-9	NA	TRBD2	TRBJ2-3	TGTTCCAGCAGCTTTAATCCACTAGCGGGCTACACAGATACGCAGTATTTT	CSSSFNPLAGYTDTQYF
TRBV5-1	once	TRBD1	TRBJ2-7	TGCGCCAGCAGCATAACAGGGGTGACCTACGAGCAGTACTTC	CASSITGVTYEQYF
TRBV5-1	NA	TRBD1	TRBJ1-6	TGCGCCAGCAGCTTGGGCCGGACAGGGGACGATACTTATAATTCACCCCTCCACTTT	CASSLGRTGDDTYNSPLHF
TRBV10-3	NA	TRBD2	TRBJ2-1	TGTGCCATCTCTGAAGGGGCGCGGGGGATGAACAATGAGCAGTTCTTC	CAISEGARGMNNEQFF
TRBV19	once	NA	TRBJ1-1	TGTGCCAGTGAGGTTCGGGAGAACACTGAAGCTTTCTTT	CASEVRENTEAFF
TRBV9	NA	NA	TRBJ1-2	TGTGCCAGCAGCGTAGCCCAGGACACCACCTATGGCTACACCTTC	CASSVAQDTTYGYTF
TRBV27	NA	NA	TRBJ2-4	TGTGCCAGCAGTTTAGCGGATCCTTCTCTCAAAAACATTCAGTACTTC	CASSLADPSLKNIQYF
TRBV5-1	NA	TRBD1	TRBJ2-1	TGCGCCAGCAGTACAGGGGGGACCCTTAATGAGCAGTTCTTC	CASSTGGTLNEQFF
TRBV9	NA	TRBD1	TRBJ1-6	TGTGCCAGCAGCCCACGGACAGGGGGAAATAATTCACCCCTCCACTTT	CASSPRTGGNNSPLHF
TRBV6-5	few	NA	TRBJ2-7	TGTGCCAGCAGTTACTCGGGGCTTGATCGCGAGCAGTACTTC	CASSYSGLDREQYF
TRBV5-1	few	TRBD1	TRBJ2-3	TGCGCCAGCAGCTCGAGGTTACAGGGGACAGATACGCAGTATTTT	CASSSRLQGTDTQYF
TRBV5-1	few	TRBD1	TRBJ1-1	TGCGCCAGCAGTGGGACAGGGAGCGCTGAAGCTTTCTTT	CASSGTGSAEAFF
TRBV5-4	NA	TRBD2	TRBJ2-1	TGTGCCAGCAGCCGCGGGCTAGCGGCGGGGGGTGAGCAGTTCTTC	CASSRGLAAGGEQFF
TRBV2	NA	TRBD1	TRBJ2-2	TGTGCCAGCAGAAGGGACAGGGGCAACACCGGGGAGCTGTTTTTT	CASRRDRGNTGELFF
TRBV18	NA	TRBD2	TRBJ2-7	TGTGCCAGCTCACTATGTACCCCCTCGACTAGCGGGGCCTACGAGCAGTACTTC	CASSLCTPSTSGAYEQYF
TRBV10-3	NA	TRBD1	TRBJ2-1	TGTGCCATCAGTTACAATCACCGGGACAGGGTCTACAATGAGCAGTTCTTC	CAISYNHRDRVYNEQFF
TRBV11-2	NA	TRBD2	TRBJ2-3	TGTGCCAGCAGCCCCGGACTAGCGGGGGGAGCAGATACGCAGTATTTT	CASSPGLAGGADTQYF
TRBV7-9	few	NA	TRBJ2-1	TGTGCCAGCAGCTTAGTGACTAGCTCCTACAATGAGCAGTTCTTC	CASSLVTSSYNEQFF